The 20 T cell receptor beta chains below come from one sample, sequenced in a study of Graves' ophthalmopathy and Graves' hyperthyroidism. RNA transcripts were the template, and TCR beta CDR3 regions were amplified from them. A first-round RT-PCR used HTBI primers, followed by a second-round multiplex PCR. Each CDR3 protein is one row after TCRdb ran MiXCR on the multiplex PCR reads. The repertoire holds hundreds of thousands of distinct CDR3 sequences, with roughly 41% as singletons. What was sequenced was peripheral blood. All receptors derive from an adult man with Graves' ophthalmopathy.

This clonotype occurred many times. The chain is built from TRBV20-1 and TRBJ1-1, with a possible D match to TRBD1 (6 bases). CDR1 DFQATT and CDR2 SNEGSKA come from the germline V gene (reference sequence). The CDR3 is made up of 11 amino acids. V was pared by 3 bases and J by 8 bases, with 10 bases between. This CDR3 is CSARTGTEAFF. CDR3 sequence (DNA): TGCAGTGCTAGGACCGGGACAGAAGCTTTCTTT.

Ten or more counts support this clonotype. V usage is TRBV29-1 and J usage is TRBJ1-1; TRBD1 aligns across 11 bases. The CDR3 spans 12 residues. Germline V lookup: CDR1 SQVTM, CDR2 ANQGSEA. V was pared by 8 bases and J by 4 bases, with 3 bases of the junction left unmatched. CDR3 in amino acids: CSFGTGGTEAFF. As DNA, the CDR3 is TGCAGCTTCGGGACAGGGGGCACTGAAGCTTTCTTT.

This clonotype showed up many times. The chain combines TRBV12-5 with TRBJ1-1; 9 bases are shared with TRBD1. This CDR3 region has 14 residues. Losses at the gene ends were 7 bases for V and 5 bases for J; bases not matched to a gene: 8. Looked up from germline, CDR1 is LGHNT and CDR2 is FRNRAP. The CDR3 sequence: CASAEQGAITEAFF. CDR3 DNA sequence: TGTGCTAGTGCCGAACAGGGGGCGATAACTGAAGCTTTCTTT.

Concerning this clonotype itself: This may come from a read error, since a much larger clone is one base off. The chain links TRBV30 to TRBJ2-7; D unresolved. The CDR3 covers 11 residues. V lost 0 bases, J lost 2 bases, and 2 bases lay in between. Germline V gene sequence: CDR1 GTSNPN, CDR2 SVGIG (reference sequence). The CDR3 sequence is CAWSVPYEQYF. The CDR3 DNA reads as TGTGCCTGGAGTGTACCCTACGAGCAGTACTTC.

The V call is TRBV5-1, the J call TRBJ2-5, with TRBD1 matching over 12 bases. Losses at the gene ends were 0 bases for V and 5 bases for J; bases not matched to a gene: 5. Germline CDR1 and CDR2: SGHRS and YFSETQ. This CDR3 is built from 16 residues. CDR3 residues: CASSLEGTGGFETQYF. CDR3 DNA sequence: TGCGCCAGCAGCTTGGAGGGGACAGGGGGCTTTGAGACCCAGTACTTC.

Many counts were recorded for this clonotype. The V and J genes are TRBV10-2 and TRBJ2-7; 9 bases are shared with TRBD2. CDR3 length equals 13 residues. The ends lost 6 bases at V and 5 bases at J; junction bases unmatched: 5. Germline CDR1 and CDR2: WSHSY and SAAADI. CDR3 in amino acids: CASRTSGPDEQYF. Here the CDR3 DNA reads TGCGCCAGCAGGACTAGCGGACCTGACGAGCAGTACTTC.

In this sample, this clonotype turned up many times. The chain employs TRBV5-5 and TRBJ1-4, with a possible D match to TRBD1 (6 bases). Germline-derived CDR1 and CDR2 are SGHKS and YYEKEE (reference sequence). This CDR3 spans 16 amino acids. Between the trimmed V and J ends, which lost 0 bases and 3 bases, there was a span of 12 bases. CDR3 residues: CASSLAGDIANEKLFF. DNA of the CDR3: TGTGCCAGCAGCTTGGCGGGGGACATAGCTAATGAAAAACTGTTTTTT.

This clonotype showed up just a few times. For the CDR3, the DNA is TGTGCCAGCAGCTCGGCGGGGGACCGTGGGACCCAGTACTTC. As protein: CASSSAGDRGTQYF. The chain combines TRBV7-2 with TRBJ2-5, with 7 bases fitting TRBD2. Germline V lookup: CDR1 SGHTA, CDR2 FQGNSA. The length of the CDR3 is 14 residues. The trim removed 4 bases at V and 7 bases at J, leaving 9 bases unmatched.

V is TRBV20-1 and J is TRBJ1-5; D is possibly TRBD1 (5 bases). Germline CDR1 is DFQATT and CDR2 is SNEGSKA (reference sequence). V lost 6 bases and J 0 bases, leaving 9 bases between the germline ends. The CDR3 contains 13 residues. CDR3 region: CSAGGNSNQPQHF. CDR3 coding DNA: TGCAGTGCCGGGGGGAATAGCAATCAGCCCCAGCATTTT.

This clonotype came up many times. The J gene is TRBJ1-5, the V gene TRBV12-3 or TRBV12-4; D is unclear. V was clipped by 0 bases and J by 4 bases, with 7 bases between them. The CDR3 is 14 residues long. CDR3 in amino acids: CASSLAVKNQPQHF. The CDR3 DNA reads TGTGCCAGCAGTTTAGCAGTGAAAAATCAGCCCCAGCATTTT.

This clonotype has only one observation. One end of the junction is discordant with germline, which a read error may explain. The chain recombines TRBV12-3 or TRBV12-4 with TRBJ2-6, with TRBD2 matching 7 bases. The CDR3 runs to 15 residues. The CDR3 DNA follows: TGTGCCAGCAGTTTCCCGTGGGGAGGGGCAAACGTCCTGACTTTC. It codes for CASSFPWGGANVLTF.

The table lists this clonotype with a few counts. The chain recombines TRBV6-1 with TRBJ2-7, with D possibly matching TRBD2 (5 bases). This CDR3 region has 15 residues. V dropped 4 bases and J dropped 1 base, with 14 bases sitting between them. Germline V gene lookup returns CDR1 MNHNS and CDR2 SASEGT. This CDR3 is CASSATMYGSYEQYF. Here the CDR3 DNA reads TGTGCCAGCAGTGCGACTATGTACGGTTCCTACGAGCAGTACTTC.

In this sample, this clonotype turned up many times. V gene TRBV7-8 combines with J gene TRBJ2-6; D perhaps matches TRBD1 (6 bases). The V gene lost 4 bases and the J gene lost 0 bases, with 22 bases spanning the gap. Germline loops: CDR1 SGHVS, CDR2 FQNEAQ. The length of the CDR3 is 20 residues. Written as DNA, the CDR3 is TGTGCCAGCAGCTCACCCTCAGGGGCCTCACAATACTCTGGGGCCAACGTCCTGACTTTC. It encodes CASSSPSGASQYSGANVLTF.

This clonotype showed up many times. The V gene is TRBV14, the J gene TRBJ1-1; D unresolved. The CDR3 has 12 amino acids. V dropped 6 bases and J dropped 3 bases, with 8 bases sitting between them. The germline gives CDR1 SGHDN, CDR2 FVKESK. This chain's CDR3 is CASRSPYTEAFF. The CDR3 DNA reads TGTGCCAGCAGATCCCCCTACACTGAAGCTTTCTTT. Full variable domain (missing parts from reference TRBV14 and TRBJ1-1): EAGVTQFPSHSVIEKGQTVTLRCDPISGHDNLYWYRRVMGKEIKFLLHFVKESKQDESGMPNNRFLAERTGGTYSTLKVQPAELEDSGVYFCASRSPYTEAFFGQGTRLTVV.

The rearrangement uses TRBV10-3 and TRBJ2-5; D remains ambiguous. In germline, CDR1 is ENHRY, CDR2 SYGVKD. The CDR3 consists of 9 residues. With 3 bases removed from V and 10 bases from J, the gap between germline ends came to 3 bases. In nucleotides, the CDR3 is TGTGCCATCAGTGAAAACCAGTACTTC. This encodes CAISENQYF.

V usage is TRBV10-3 and J usage is TRBJ1-2; D not certain. With 3 bases removed from V and 6 bases from J, the gap between germline ends came to 8 bases. Germline V CDR1 and CDR2: ENHRY, SYGVKD. This CDR3 has 12 residues. The CDR3 loop is CAISDKEDGYTF. Written as DNA, the CDR3 is TGTGCCATCAGTGATAAGGAGGATGGCTACACCTTC.

The V call is TRBV7-9, the J call TRBJ2-5; perhaps TRBD2 as D (5 bases). Germline CDR1 and CDR2: SEHNR and FQNEAQ (reference sequence). V was trimmed by 2 bases and J by 4 bases, leaving 14 bases between them. CDR3 length equals 15 residues. The CDR3 DNA is TGTGCCAGCAGCTTACGGCCGGTGGGGAGAGAGACCCAGTACTTC. This sequence encodes CASSLRPVGRETQYF.

This clonotype was detected only once. Possible read error: a much larger clone is one base away. This likely comes from a read error, as the CDR3 has no conserved phenylalanine or tryptophan at its end. The V and J genes are TRBV29-1 and TRBJ1-2, with 7 bases identical to TRBD1. V gave up 6 bases and J gave up 3 bases; unmatched junction bases: 13. The CDR3 contains 15 residues. Germline V gene lookup returns CDR1 SQVTM and CDR2 ANQGSEA. The CDR3 here is CSVDGTESSDYGYTL. CDR3 bases: TGCAGCGTGGATGGGACAGAATCTTCCGACTATGGCTACACCCTC.

The chain carries TRBV15 and TRBJ1-6, with a weak D call TRBD1 (5 bases). CDR3 length: 17 residues. Germline-derived CDR1 and CDR2 are LNHNV and YYDKDF (reference sequence). V lost 1 base and J lost 0, with 10 bases in between. The CDR3 loop reads CATSRGWGSSYNSPLHF. The CDR3 bases are TGTGCCACCAGCAGAGGGTGGGGGAGCTCCTATAATTCACCCCTCCACTTT.

This clonotype was detected many times. The genes are TRBV12-3 or TRBV12-4 and TRBJ2-6; D gene uncertain. V shed 7 bases and J shed 0 bases, with 10 bases lying between them. This CDR3 spans 15 amino acids. CDR3 nucleotide sequence: TGTGCCAGCAAGGCCCGACTCTCTGGGGCCAACGTCCTGACTTTC. It codes for CASKARLSGANVLTF.